This T cell receptor (beta chain) originates from a study of siplizumab effects on memory and regulatory T cells. As for the study in general: Paired mixed lymphocyte reaction conditions consisted of siplizumab at around 0.91 ug/mL or no drug.

Broader study findings: The drug siplizumab significantly decreased the alloreactive sequences that could be traced to unstimulated CD4+ memory cells. For mappable alloreactive CD4+ clones, the mean Treg-derived fraction was approximately 70% with siplizumab and approximately 27% in controls. Researchers could map only a minor fraction of alloreactive clones to unstimulated subsets.

The mixed lymphocyte reaction cells were grown together in coculture at 37°C for more than five days. Remarks on this clone: The antigen remains undetermined.

V lost 6 bases and J lost 0; bases outside the gene matches: 7. The CDR3 extends over 15 amino acids. The germline V gene encodes CDR1 MNHNY and CDR2 SVGAGI (reference sequence). Libraries were prepared by immunoSEQ multiplex PCR; TCRdb keeps only in-frame clonotypes and omits some of them. The sample holds fewer than 4,000 clones; 45% to 55% are singletons and the top ten take less than 6.5%. Sequences were obtained from CFSE-low (dividing) CD4+ T cells sorted from an allogeneic mixed lymphocyte reaction. The receptor's source is a human donor in good health; the cells came from an allogeneic mixed lymphocyte reaction. This chain connects TRBV6-6 to TRBJ2-7; TRBD1 matches at 8 bases. CDR3 protein: CASRNSGTGSYEQYF. The CDR3 nucleotides are TGTGCCAGCAGGAATTCCGGGACAGGCTCCTACGAGCAGTACTTC.